The rows below give T cell receptor beta chains drawn from one sample of a study of tumor and adjacent non-tumor tissue in lung cancer. TCRdb processed the multiplex PCR reads anew with MiXCR; each CDR3 protein has one entry. The sample records fewer than 45,000 distinct CDR3 sequences, roughly 60% being singletons. Input material: distant non-tumor lung tissue. These receptor sequences come from a woman aged 40-49 years with non-small cell lung cancer. Each CDR3 is given with its conserved first and last residue. Each record gives: clone size, D gene, V gene, J gene, CDR3 DNA, CDR3 protein. D genes are given only for firm matches. Where a row states a size, it is once, few, many or the class of an expanded clone; other rows omit it.

clone_size: .; d_call: TRBD2; v_call: TRBV7-9; j_call: TRBJ2-5; cdr3_nt: TGTGCCAGCAACTCAAGCCTAGCGGGAGTTGAGACCCAGTACTTC; cdr3_aa: CASNSSLAGVETQYF
clone_size: many; d_call: .; v_call: TRBV6-2/TRBV6-3; j_call: TRBJ2-3; cdr3_nt: TGTGCCAGCAGTTATGGCCCGATCTTACAGGGAGGAGGAACAGATACGCAGTATTTT; cdr3_aa: CASSYGPILQGGGTDTQYF
clone_size: many; d_call: .; v_call: TRBV10-3; j_call: TRBJ2-1; cdr3_nt: TGTGCCATCTCTTCCGCTAGCGTGAGTTACAATGAGCAGTTCTTC; cdr3_aa: CAISSASVSYNEQFF
clone_size: few; d_call: .; v_call: TRBV11-2; j_call: TRBJ2-7; cdr3_nt: TGTGCCAGCAGTCCTATAGCCTCCTACGAGCATTACTTC; cdr3_aa: CASSPIASYEHYF
clone_size: .; d_call: .; v_call: TRBV6-1; j_call: TRBJ1-2; cdr3_nt: TGTGCCAGCAGTATAGCTGCGGACCGTCGATACTATGGCTACACCTTC; cdr3_aa: CASSIAADRRYYGYTF
clone_size: once; d_call: .; v_call: TRBV7-9; j_call: TRBJ1-1; cdr3_nt: TGTGCCAGCAACTTAAAGGGGACTGAAGGTTTCTTT; cdr3_aa: CASNLKGTEGFF
clone_size: few; d_call: .; v_call: TRBV5-5; j_call: TRBJ2-7; cdr3_nt: TGTCCCAGCAGCGCGGTCTTTGGGGGACCCCTATCCGAGCAGTACTTC; cdr3_aa: CPSSAVFGGPLSEQYF
clone_size: many; d_call: TRBD1; v_call: TRBV5-6; j_call: TRBJ1-1; cdr3_nt: TGTGCCAGCAGCCTCGGGACAGGGGACCCTGAAGCTTTCTTT; cdr3_aa: CASSLGTGDPEAFF
clone_size: many; d_call: .; v_call: TRBV10-1; j_call: TRBJ1-5; cdr3_nt: TGCGCCAGCAGTGAGTCTGGACAGCCCCAGCATTTT; cdr3_aa: CASSESGQPQHF
clone_size: .; d_call: .; v_call: TRBV20-1; j_call: TRBJ2-1; cdr3_nt: TGCAGTGCTCCCGGGGGCGGCTCGAATGAGCAGTTCTTC; cdr3_aa: CSAPGGGSNEQFF
clone_size: many; d_call: TRBD1; v_call: TRBV6-5; j_call: TRBJ1-1; cdr3_nt: TGTGCCAGCAGGTGGGACAGATCCGTTAACACTGAAGCTTTCTTT; cdr3_aa: CASRWDRSVNTEAFF
clone_size: .; d_call: .; v_call: TRBV5-1; j_call: TRBJ1-2; cdr3_nt: TGCGCCAGCAGGCTGGGGACGACGAACTATGGCTACACCTTC; cdr3_aa: CASRLGTTNYGYTF
clone_size: .; d_call: .; v_call: TRBV20-1; j_call: TRBJ2-6; cdr3_nt: TGCAGTGCTAGTCGGGGGATGGGTCCTTTTTCTGGGGCCAACGTCCTGACTTTC; cdr3_aa: CSASRGMGPFSGANVLTF
clone_size: .; d_call: .; v_call: TRBV14; j_call: TRBJ2-7; cdr3_nt: TGTGCCAGTAGCCATAATGGGATAAGCTCCTACGAGCAGTACTTC; cdr3_aa: CASSHNGISSYEQYF
clone_size: .; d_call: .; v_call: TRBV4-2; j_call: TRBJ2-1; cdr3_nt: TGTACCAGCAGCCAAGAGGGGGGGTCAAGCTACAATGAACAGTTCTTC; cdr3_aa: CTSSQEGGSSYNEQFF
clone_size: once; d_call: .; v_call: TRBV11-2; j_call: TRBJ2-4; cdr3_nt: TGTGCCAGCAGCTTAGGAACACAGGGAGCCAAAAACATTCAGTACTTC; cdr3_aa: CASSLGTQGAKNIQYF
clone_size: many; d_call: .; v_call: TRBV6-5; j_call: TRBJ2-5; cdr3_nt: TGTGCCAGCAGGACTAGGACTACCTCGTACCAAGAGACCCAGTACTTC; cdr3_aa: CASRTRTTSYQETQYF
clone_size: .; d_call: .; v_call: TRBV29-1; j_call: TRBJ2-5; cdr3_nt: TGCAATGTTGAGCGCTGGGGACACGAGACCCAGTACTTC; cdr3_aa: CNVERWGHETQYF